The subject of this entry is one T cell receptor beta chain. Trimming cost V 3 bases and J 6 bases, with 15 bases left between them. From germline, CDR1 is SGHNT and CDR2 YYREEE (reference sequence). The CDR3 has 14 amino acids. The sample comes from a study of glioma-infiltrating T cells after dendritic cell vaccination. TCRdb's table, derived via immunoSEQ multiplex PCR, lists solely in-frame clones and lacks some. The table has over 55,000 clones, 81% seen once. The gene calls are TRBV5-4 and TRBJ1-2; D is possibly TRBD1 (5 bases). Source: blood, taken before dendritic cell vaccination. This clonotype was obtained from a human donor with glioblastoma. CDR3 region: CASSWLLGQDGYTF. In DNA, the CDR3 is TGTGCCAGCAGCTGGCTCCTAGGACAAGATGGCTACACCTTC.